This T cell receptor (beta chain) was documented in a study of blood T cell repertoires in COVID-19. About the study: Researchers got acute and convalescent COVID-19 samples from the United States, Italy and Spain. The analysed material was cDNA or gDNA that came from T cells, B-cell-depleted T cells, or PBMCs.

With V trimmed by 6 bases and J by 5 bases, 13 bases remained unmatched. Per germline, CDR1 LNHDA and CDR2 SQIVND (reference sequence). The CDR3 covers 15 residues. The authors' processing: Estimation of nucleated cell counts relied on the amplification of reference gene primers. Generated by immunoSEQ multiplex PCR, the TCRdb table keeps only in-frame clones and is missing some. V, J and clone size reflect that table, while D and trimming were determined from the DNA. This table has about 24,000 clones, about 83% appearing once. The sequence was obtained from a human donor with active COVID-19. The donor label of this sample is uncertain. Source material: peripheral blood. The J gene is TRBJ2-7, the V gene TRBV19; TRBD1 agrees at 7 bases. CDR3: CASSKGTAPSDEQYF. CDR3 sequence (DNA): TGTGCCAGTAGCAAAGGGACAGCACCAAGTGACGAGCAGTACTTC.